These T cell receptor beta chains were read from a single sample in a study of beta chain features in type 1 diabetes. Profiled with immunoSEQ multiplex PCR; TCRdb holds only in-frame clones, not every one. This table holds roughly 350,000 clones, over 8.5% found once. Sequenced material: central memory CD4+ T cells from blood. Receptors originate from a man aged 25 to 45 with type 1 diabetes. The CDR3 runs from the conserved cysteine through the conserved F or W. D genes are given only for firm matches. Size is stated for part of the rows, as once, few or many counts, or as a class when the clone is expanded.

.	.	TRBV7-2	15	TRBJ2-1	TGTGCCAGCAGCCAAACAAGGGGCCTTGAGAATGAGCAGTTCTTC	CASSQTRGLENEQFF
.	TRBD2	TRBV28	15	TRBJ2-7	TGTGCCAGCAGGCTAGCGGGGTCGCGTCTTTACGAGCAGTACTTC	CASRLAGSRLYEQYF
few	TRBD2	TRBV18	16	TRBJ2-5	TGTGCCAGCTCACCCTCGCCGGCGGGGGGGAAGGAGACCCAGTACTTC	CASSPSPAGGKETQYF
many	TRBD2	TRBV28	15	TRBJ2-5	TGTGCCAGCAGTTTCGGACTAGCGGGTAGACAGACCCAGTACTTC	CASSFGLAGRQTQYF
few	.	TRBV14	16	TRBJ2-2	TGTGCCAGCAGCCAAGATAGACTAGATAACACCGGGGAGCTGTTTTTT	CASSQDRLDNTGELFF
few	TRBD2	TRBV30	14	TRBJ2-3	TGTGCCTGGGGTAGCGGGAGTAGCACAGATACGCAGTATTTT	CAWGSGSSTDTQYF
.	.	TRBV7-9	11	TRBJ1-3	TGTGCCAGCAGCCTACCAAACACCATATATTTT	CASSLPNTIYF
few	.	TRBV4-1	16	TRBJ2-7	TGCGCCAGCAGCCAAGTCTTTGACAGGCTAGGCTACGAGCAGTACTTC	CASSQVFDRLGYEQYF
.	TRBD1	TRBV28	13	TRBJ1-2	TGTGCCAGCAGGACGACAGGGGCTTATGGCTACACCTTC	CASRTTGAYGYTF
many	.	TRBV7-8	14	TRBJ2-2	TGTGCCAGCAGCTACCACAGGGACACCGGGGAGCTGTTTTTT	CASSYHRDTGELFF
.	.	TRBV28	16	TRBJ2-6	TGTGCCAGCGATCCAGGGCGAAGCTCTGGGGCCAACGTCCTGACTTTC	CASDPGRSSGANVLTF
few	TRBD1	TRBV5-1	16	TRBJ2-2	TGCGCCAGCAGCTTAATGGGGACAGGGGGCTTCGGGGAGCTGTTTTTT	CASSLMGTGGFGELFF
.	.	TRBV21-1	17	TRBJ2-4	TGTGCCAGCAGCGCCCCTGGGACAGCATGGGGAAGAAACATTCAGTACTTC	CASSAPGTAWGRNIQYF
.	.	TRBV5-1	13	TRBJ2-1	TGCGCCAGCAGCTTGGGGCTCGTGGGCGAGCAGTTCTTC	CASSLGLVGEQFF
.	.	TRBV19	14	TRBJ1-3	TGTGCCAGTAGCCCGTACCTTACTGGAAACACCATATATTTT	CASSPYLTGNTIYF